The clone carrying this TCR beta chain was observed a few times. What it recognizes is unknown. Read sequence stops 3 residues before the CDR3 end, and the germline J gene provides the missing end. For at least one year, all CVID subjects received replacement immunoglobulin. No CVID subject was ill or on immunomodulatory drugs when sampled. This record comes from a study of T cell clonality in common variable immunodeficiency. The study's findings and limits: Authors noted CVID clonality's cause needs subpopulation repertoire sequencing. Fewer deletions and N-nucleotide insertions were reportedly seen in common variable immunodeficiency TCR beta sequences. Compared with healthy controls, CVID subjects showed increased TCRbeta clonality, mostly in about a third.

CDR1 and CDR2 from the germline V gene are GTSNPN and SVGIG (reference sequence). This CDR3 comprises 15 residues. V gave up 5 bases and J gave up 3 bases; unmatched junction bases: 7. TCRdb's table, derived via immunoSEQ multiplex PCR, lists solely in-frame clones and lacks some. This sample comprises roughly 42,000 clones, none seen once only. The TCR originated in a human donor with common variable immunodeficiency. V usage is TRBV30 and J usage is TRBJ2-2, with 9 positions matching TRBD1. Sequences were obtained from peripheral blood mononuclear cells. CDR3: CAWASGTGYTGELFF. The part of the CDR3 DNA that was read is TGTGCCTGGGCATCCGGGACAGGGTACACCGGGGAG.